This T cell receptor beta chain was sequenced during a study of OX40 agonist ivuxolimab in advanced cancers. Study as a whole: A diagnosis of hepatocellular carcinoma, melanoma, renal cell or head and neck cancer was present in dose-escalation patients. Among those treated, three patients had partial responses, one with hepatocellular carcinoma and two with cutaneous melanoma. Eligibility rules accepted prior anti-PD-1, anti-PD-L1 or anti-CTLA-4 therapy, and over 30% had some.

The germline gives CDR1 LNHDA, CDR2 SQIVND (reference sequence). The CDR3 has 18 amino acids. Trimming left V 2 bases short and J 4 bases short, with 23 bases between. Concerning this clone: Its antigen is undetermined.

Study-wide points: The study observed clonal expansion of CD4+ and CD8+ blood T cells by week 6 at 0.1 to 3.0 mg/kg.

The data were produced by immunoSEQ multiplex PCR, yet TCRdb's version contains in-frame clones alone and is incomplete. The repertoire has roughly 120,000 clones, 80% to 95% of them found once; the top ten carry roughly 0.85%. The clonotype originates from an adult with an advanced solid tumor such as melanoma, head and neck, liver or kidney cancer. The sample consisted of CD4+ or CD8+ T cells sorted from blood, taken in a trial of the OX40 agonist ivuxolimab. This rearrangement joins TRBV19 to TRBJ1-1, with D possibly matching TRBD1 (5 bases). DNA for the CDR3: TGTGCCAGTAGTATACAATGGGGCACCGGATGGCAGCGCACTGAAGCTTTCTTT. Its protein is CASSIQWGTGWQRTEAFF.